This is a list of T cell receptor beta chains from one sample in a study of T-cell memory formation after mild COVID-19. TCRdb analysed the 5' RACE reads with MiXCR anew, one entry per CDR3 protein. The data contain fewer than 700,000 distinct CDR3 sequences, approximately 21% of them seen just once; the ten biggest clones take up about 8.7%. The sequencing sample was made of PBMCs or a T cell subset sorted from them (not recorded which). These receptors came from an adult woman who had mild COVID-19 (a few samples of this study predate the infection). Cell type and time point are not known. Each CDR3 is given with its conserved first and last residue. The D gene is left open where the match is weak. Only some rows state a clone size, as once, few, many or a class for expanded clones.

j_call clone_size v_call d_call cdr3_aa cdr3_nt
TRBJ2-3 - TRBV20-1 - CSARTPTDTQYF TGCAGTGCTCGGACTCCCACAGATACGCAGTATTTT
TRBJ2-3 few TRBV12-3/TRBV12-4 TRBD2 CASRMAGDTDTQYF TGTGCCAGCAGGATGGCGGGGGACACAGATACGCAGTATTTT
TRBJ2-3 few TRBV25-1 TRBD2 CASSEHRGGTDTQYF TGTGCCAGCAGTGAGCATCGGGGGGGCACAGATACGCAGTATTTT
TRBJ1-1 few TRBV3-1 - CASKTDRKNTEAFF TGTGCCAGCAAGACGGACAGAAAGAACACTGAAGCTTTCTTT
TRBJ2-4 - TRBV25-1 - CASSELGSIQYF TGTGCCAGCAGTGAGCTGGGAAGCATTCAGTACTTC
TRBJ1-2 - TRBV7-9 TRBD1 CASSFRQGARYGYTF TGTGCCAGCAGCTTCAGACAGGGGGCGCGGTATGGCTACACCTTC
TRBJ2-4 few TRBV20-1 - CSASTTAKNIQYF TGCAGTGCTAGTACAACCGCCAAAAACATTCAGTACTTC
TRBJ2-7 - TRBV10-3 - CAISESWDNEQYF TGTGCCATCAGTGAGTCATGGGACAACGAGCAGTACTTC
TRBJ2-1 - TRBV10-3 - CAISEGVWEYF TGTGCCATCAGTGAGGGGGTATGGGAGTACTTC
TRBJ2-3 - TRBV12-3/TRBV12-4 - CASTSRPTTPTDTQYF TGTGCCAGCACTAGTAGACCTACCACCCCCACAGATACGCAGTATTTT
TRBJ2-2 - TRBV6-5 TRBD1 CASSERSRGRSTGELFF TGTGCCAGCAGCGAACGTTCCAGGGGGAGATCTACCGGGGAGCTGTTTTTT
TRBJ1-2 - TRBV9 - CASSRYLRDDGYTF TGTGCCAGCAGCCGATACCTCCGGGACGATGGCTACACCTTC
TRBJ2-3 - TRBV4-2 - CASSQEGPISTDTQYF TGTGCCAGCAGCCAAGAGGGACCTATTAGCACAGATACGCAGTATTTT
TRBJ2-1 few TRBV29-1 - CSVSGGHNEQFF TGCAGCGTCTCAGGAGGACACAATGAGCAGTTCTTC
TRBJ2-7 - TRBV6-2/TRBV6-3 - CASRPGQGDSYEQYF TGTGCCAGCAGACCAGGACAAGGGGACTCCTACGAGCAGTACTTC
TRBJ2-5 - TRBV12-5 - CASGLHSQETQYF TGTGCTAGTGGTTTACACAGCCAAGAGACCCAGTACTTC
TRBJ2-3 - TRBV3-1 - CASSQETLTDTQYF TGTGCCAGCAGCCAAGAGACCCTCACAGATACGCAGTATTTT
TRBJ2-1 - TRBV18 - CASSLLTGSSYNEQFF TGTGCCAGCTCACTTCTGACCGGGAGCTCCTACAATGAGCAGTTCTTC
TRBJ2-7 - TRBV4-2 TRBD1 CASSPTGEAYEQYF TGTGCCAGCAGCCCGACAGGGGAAGCCTACGAGCAGTACTTC
TRBJ1-1 few TRBV2 - CASSGRNTEAFF TGTGCCAGCAGTGGGCGCAACACTGAAGCTTTCTTT